The clone carrying this TCR beta chain was counted between two and nine times. The target antigen is unknown. TCRdb recomputed calls from the 5' RACE reads with MiXCR, one row per CDR3 protein. The sample has nearly 550,000 distinct CDR3 sequences, about 19% seen once. The data originate from a study of T cells after yellow fever vaccination. Looking at the study overall: Preparation of fractions with low cell numbers was performed using SMART-Seq v4 Ultra Low Input.

Overall study results and limits: Clonotypes shared by both compartments, CD4 and CD8, made up a small share. Reappearance after the booster was seen for most primary-vaccination clones, at 96% CD4 and 70% to 90% CD8.

The CDR3 loop spans 12 amino acids. Germline lookup yields CDR1 SGHNT and CDR2 YYREEE (reference sequence). V lost 0 bases, J lost 10 bases, and 8 bases lay in between. The sample in question was PBMCs, obtained 15 days after the yellow fever booster vaccination. This sequence was found in a man between 25 and 39 years old who received the YFV17D yellow fever vaccine. This rearrangement joins TRBV5-4 to TRBJ2-1; D is unclear. The CDR3, as DNA: TGTGCCAGCAGCTTGGAAGCTAGAGAGCAGTTCTTC. This translates into CASSLEAREQFF.